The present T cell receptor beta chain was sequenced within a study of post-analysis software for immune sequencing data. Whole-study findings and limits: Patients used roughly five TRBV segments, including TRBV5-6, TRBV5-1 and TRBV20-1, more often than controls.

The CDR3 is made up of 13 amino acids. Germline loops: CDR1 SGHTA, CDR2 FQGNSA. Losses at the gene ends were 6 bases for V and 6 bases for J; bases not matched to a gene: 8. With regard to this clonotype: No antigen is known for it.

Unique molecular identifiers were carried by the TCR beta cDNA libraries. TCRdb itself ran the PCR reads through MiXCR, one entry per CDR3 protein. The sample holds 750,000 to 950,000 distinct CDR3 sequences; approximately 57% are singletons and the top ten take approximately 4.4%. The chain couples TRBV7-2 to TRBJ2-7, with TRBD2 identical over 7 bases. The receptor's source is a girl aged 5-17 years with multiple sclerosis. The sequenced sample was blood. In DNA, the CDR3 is TGTGCCAGCAGGCCGCGAGCGGGGTCCGAGCAGTACTTC. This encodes CASRPRAGSEQYF.